The source of this T cell receptor (beta chain) is a study of CD8 T cells in Susac syndrome. An input of roughly 0.5 to 1 ug of RNA was subjected to reverse transcription using random hexamers. TCRdb called the immunoSEQ multiplex PCR reads again in MiXCR, with one record for every CDR3 protein. The sample has roughly 250,000 distinct CDR3 sequences, 95% to 97% seen once. This clonotype was seen just once. CDR3 size: 13 residues. The germline V gene encodes CDR1 MDHEN and CDR2 SYDVKM. Trimming cost V 2 bases and J 7 bases, with 11 bases left between them. V gene TRBV28 combines with J gene TRBJ1-2; D remains ambiguous. The specimen was CD4+ T cells from PBMCs. The sequence came from a human donor with Susac syndrome. The CDR3 DNA sequence: TGTGCCAGCAGTTTAAGGGCCCGGGGTGGCTACACCTTC. Translating gives CASSLRARGGYTF.